This T cell receptor (beta chain) was observed in a study of T cells after somatic rescue of genetic block. Clones were sequenced by immunoSEQ multiplex PCR, and TCRdb holds only the in-frame ones, with some missing. The sample includes about 88,000 clones, about nine tenths of them seen just once. Germline assignment: CDR1 SEHNR and CDR2 FQNEAQ (reference sequence). The CDR3 has 17 amino acids. The trim removed 5 bases at V and 3 bases at J, leaving 7 bases unmatched. The V and J genes are TRBV7-9 and TRBJ2-2; 12 positions agree with TRBD1. Sequencing used peripheral blood mononuclear cells (PBMCs). The sequence was collected from a woman younger than 35. As DNA, the CDR3 is TGTGCCAGCAGCGTTGGGACAGGGGGCACCGACACCGGGGAGCTGTTTTTT. This gives the protein CASSVGTGGTDTGELFF.